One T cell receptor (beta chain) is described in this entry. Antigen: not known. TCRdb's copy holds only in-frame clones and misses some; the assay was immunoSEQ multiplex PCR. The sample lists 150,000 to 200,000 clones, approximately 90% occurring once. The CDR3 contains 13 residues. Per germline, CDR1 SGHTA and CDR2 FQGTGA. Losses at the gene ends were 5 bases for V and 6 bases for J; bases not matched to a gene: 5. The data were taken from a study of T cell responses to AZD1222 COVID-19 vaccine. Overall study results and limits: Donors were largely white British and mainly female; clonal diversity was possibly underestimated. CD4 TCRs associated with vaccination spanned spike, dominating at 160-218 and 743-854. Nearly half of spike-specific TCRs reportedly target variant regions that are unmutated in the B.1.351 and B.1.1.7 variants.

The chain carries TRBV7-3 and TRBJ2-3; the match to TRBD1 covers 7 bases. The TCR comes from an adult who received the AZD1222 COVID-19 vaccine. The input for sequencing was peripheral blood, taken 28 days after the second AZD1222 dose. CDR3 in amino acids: CASSLGGADTQYF. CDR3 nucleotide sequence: TGTGCCAGCAGCCTAGGGGGCGCGGATACGCAGTATTTT.